Sequencing of this TCR beta chain was carried out in a study of T cells after yellow fever vaccination. Findings and caveats of the study: At 95% to 97% for CD4 and almost 90% for CD8, most primary-vaccination clones showed up again after the booster.

On this clonotype: Its target is unknown.

Template switching by 5'RACE produced TCR cDNA, adding a universal primer site and UMIs. TCRdb reprocessed the 5' RACE reads via MiXCR and lists one record per CDR3 protein. The sample consists of hundreds of thousands of distinct CDR3 sequences, roughly 22% of them appearing once. Germline V CDR1 and CDR2: SQVTM, ANQGSEA. The CDR3 length is 16 residues. V was clipped by 6 bases and J by 6 bases, with 25 bases between them. The chain combines TRBV29-1 with TRBJ2-3; tentatively, D is TRBD1 or TRBD2 (5 bases each). The receptor's source is a young man who received the YFV17D yellow fever vaccine. The material was PBMCs, obtained less than 25 days after the first yellow fever vaccination. The CDR3 sequence is CSVPAKVWGNLDTQYF. CDR3 DNA: TGCAGCGTCCCGGCGAAGGTCTGGGGGAATTTGGATACGCAGTATTTT.